Listed here are 32 T cell receptor beta chains from one sample, sequenced in a study of radiotherapy plus CTLA-4 blockade in lung cancer. TCRdb keeps only in-frame clones here, not all; method: immunoSEQ multiplex PCR. The table shows about 62,000 clones, with roughly three quarters occurring only once. The sample here was peripheral blood, taken from a patient treated with radiotherapy plus ipilimumab. All receptors derive from a human donor with non-small cell lung cancer who had a complete response to radiotherapy plus ipilimumab.

J is TRBJ1-4 and V is TRBV7-8, with unresolved D. Germline V CDR1 and CDR2: SGHVS, FQNEAQ. This CDR3 spans 13 amino acids. Trimming stripped 5 bases from V and 8 bases from J, with 12 bases between. The CDR3 sequence: CASSPLPTEKLFF. The CDR3 DNA sequence: TGTGCCAGCAGCCCCCTACCGACAGAAAAACTGTTTTTT.

This chain links TRBV28 with TRBJ1-5; D possibly corresponds to TRBD1 (5 bases). Germline CDR1 MDHEN, CDR2 SYDVKM. Trimming cost V 7 bases and J 3 bases, with 16 bases left between them. This CDR3 spans 15 amino acids. This CDR3 is CASKPSGIFNQPQHF. In nucleotides, the CDR3 is TGTGCCAGCAAGCCCTCAGGGATATTCAATCAGCCCCAGCATTTT.

The chain couples TRBV7-3 to TRBJ2-1; TRBD2 aligns across 14 bases. The CDR3 is made up of 17 amino acids. The J segment lost 8 bases and the V segment lost 5 bases, leaving 11 bases of the junction unmatched. CDR1 is SGHTA and CDR2 is FQGTGA in the germline V gene. This CDR3 reads CASSSSTSGRGGDEQFF. The CDR3 DNA is TGTGCCAGCAGCAGCTCGACTAGCGGGAGGGGTGGAGATGAGCAGTTCTTC.

CDR3 coding DNA: TGCGCCAGCAGCTTAAGAGCTCCTACAATGAAGGGGGGACAGGGTAAGGCCTACAATGAGCAGTTCTTC. Residues: CASSLRAPTMKGGQGKAYNEQFF. This chain joins TRBV5-1 and TRBJ2-1; 9 bases align to TRBD1. In germline, CDR1 is SGHRS, CDR2 YFSETQ. The ends lost 2 bases at V and 2 bases at J; junction bases unmatched: 26. The CDR3 extends over 23 amino acids.

The rearrangement uses TRBV28 and TRBJ1-2, with D tentatively TRBD1 (5 bases). The CDR3 length is 14 residues. The V end lost 4 bases, the J end lost 4 bases, and 13 bases lay between the germline ends. The germline V gene has CDR1 MDHEN and CDR2 SYDVKM. CDR3 bases: TGTGCCAGCAGTTCCTCGGGACTTGGCTATGGCTACACCTTC. Translation: CASSSSGLGYGYTF.

The chain carries TRBV5-4 and TRBJ2-1; D may be TRBD1 (5 bases). Germline V lookup: CDR1 SGHNT, CDR2 YYREEE (reference sequence). V was cut by 0 bases and J by 0 bases, with 13 bases left in between. There are 17 residues in the CDR3. The CDR3 is CASSLGTPQSSYNEQFF. CDR3 DNA: TGTGCCAGCAGCTTGGGGACACCCCAGAGCTCCTACAATGAGCAGTTCTTC.

The CDR3 DNA follows: TGTGCCTGGAGTGTAGCGGGAGCGGGGTCCTACGAGCAGTACTTC. The encoded protein is CAWSVAGAGSYEQYF. The chain couples TRBV30 to TRBJ2-7; 8 bases are a match to TRBD2. This CDR3 is 15 amino acids long. Germline V gene sequence: CDR1 GTSNPN, CDR2 SVGIG (reference sequence). V shed 0 bases, J shed 1 base, and the junction held 5 bases outside the gene matches.

This sequence joins TRBV28 and TRBJ1-6, with no clear D. The CDR3 runs 13 residues. In germline, CDR1 is MDHEN, CDR2 SYDVKM. V dropped 6 bases and J dropped 4 bases, with 7 bases sitting between them. CDR3 bases: TGTGCCAGCAGCCCCTTTTATAATTCACCCCTCCACTTT. Translating it yields CASSPFYNSPLHF.

The rearrangement uses TRBV19 and TRBJ2-7, with TRBD2 matching 7 bases. Germline CDR1 LNHDA, CDR2 SQIVND (reference sequence). This CDR3 is 13 amino acids long. V was pared by 8 bases and J by 2 bases, with 6 bases of the junction left unmatched. CDR3 protein: CASSSGITYEQYF. The CDR3 DNA sequence: TGTGCCAGTTCCAGCGGGATTACCTACGAGCAGTACTTC.

The chain carries TRBV19 and TRBJ2-7, with a weak D call TRBD1 (7 bases). Looked up from germline, CDR1 is LNHDA and CDR2 is SQIVND (reference sequence). The CDR3 loop spans 14 amino acids. Trimming shortened V by 5 bases and J by 3 bases, and 14 bases separated the two germline ends. CDR3 amino acids: CASSFGGDSYEQYF. In DNA, the CDR3 is TGTGCCAGTAGTTTTGGCGGGGACAGCTACGAGCAGTACTTC. The whole variable domain, remainder taken from reference TRBV19 and TRBJ2-7, is DGGITQSPKYLFRKEGQNVTLSCEQNLNHDAMYWYRQDPGQGLRLIYYSQIVNDFQKGDIAEGYSVSREKKESFPLTVTSAQKNPTAFYLCASSFGGDSYEQYFGPGTRLTVT.

This clone was detected once. The rearrangement joins TRBV15 to TRBJ1-3; TRBD1 matches at 7 bases. The CDR3 totals 18 residues. V lost 0 bases, J lost 3 bases, and 11 bases stayed unmatched. Germline assignment: CDR1 LNHNV and CDR2 YYDKDF (reference sequence). CDR3 coding DNA: TGTGCCACCAGCAGAGAGGTCGCGCGCAGGGGGAGTGGAAACACCATATATTTT. This encodes CATSREVARRGSGNTIYF.

The chain couples TRBV9 to TRBJ2-1, with 14 nucleotides matching TRBD2. CDR3 size: 21 residues. With V trimmed by 1 base and J by 0 bases, 12 bases remained unmatched. From germline, CDR1 is SGDLS and CDR2 YYNGEE. CDR3 DNA sequence: TGTGCCAGCAGCGTACAATCTTACGGGACTAGCGGGAGAAGCTCCTACAATGAGCAGTTCTTC. It translates to CASSVQSYGTSGRSSYNEQFF.

In DNA form, the CDR3 reads TGTGCCAGCAGCTCTCAGGGGCAAAAGGCCTACGAGCAGTACTTC. Translation gives CASSSQGQKAYEQYF. The chain recombines TRBV7-9 with TRBJ2-7, with a possible D match to TRBD1 (6 bases). The germline V gene encodes CDR1 SEHNR and CDR2 FQNEAQ (reference sequence). The V end lost 4 bases, the J end lost 2 bases, and 15 bases lay between the germline ends. This CDR3 is built from 15 residues.

The chain links TRBV13 to TRBJ2-3, with a possible D match to TRBD2 (6 bases). Germline V gives CDR1 PRHDT, CDR2 FYEKMQ (reference sequence). The CDR3 covers 14 residues. Trimming stripped 3 bases from V and 6 bases from J, with 13 bases between. The CDR3 DNA sequence: TGTGCCAGCAGCTTTAGTCTGCGGGGCGATACGCAGTATTTT. Protein product: CASSFSLRGDTQYF.

This clone showed up just a few times. The genes are TRBV7-9 and TRBJ2-1; 10 nucleotides align to TRBD2. The germline CDR1 and CDR2 sequences are SEHNR and FQNEAQ (reference sequence). The CDR3 totals 15 residues. Trimming removed 5 bases from V and 6 bases from J; junction bases left unmatched: 7. The CDR3 here is CASSRPGLALNEQFF. As DNA, the CDR3 is TGTGCCAGCAGCCGTCCGGGACTAGCGCTCAATGAGCAGTTCTTC.

This sequence joins TRBV11-2 and TRBJ2-5; 14 positions match TRBD2. Germline CDR1 SGHAT, CDR2 FQNNGV. The CDR3 is 17 residues long. V lost 1 base and J lost 1; bases outside the gene matches: 2. In DNA, the CDR3 is TGTGCCAGCAGCTTAGGACTAGCGGGGGGGAGCCAAGAGACCCAGTACTTC. Translation: CASSLGLAGGSQETQYF.

The V call is TRBV12-5, the J call TRBJ1-2; D unclear. This CDR3 has 14 amino acids. CDR1 and CDR2 from the germline V gene are LGHNT and FRNRAP. The germline V and J ends were trimmed by 7 bases and 4 bases, with 16 bases remaining between them. In nucleotides, the CDR3 is TGTGCTAGTGCCTACTCCGGGATGTTCTATGGCTACACCTTC. Translating gives CASAYSGMFYGYTF.

The J gene is TRBJ2-7, the V gene TRBV30, with 9 bases identical to TRBD1. Germline V gene sequence: CDR1 GTSNPN, CDR2 SVGIG (reference sequence). Trimming removed 5 bases from V and 5 bases from J; junction bases left unmatched: 4. This CDR3 has 12 amino acids. The CDR3 is CAWDRGFNEQYF. The CDR3 nucleotides read TGTGCCTGGGACAGGGGGTTTAACGAGCAGTACTTC.

The V and J genes are TRBV5-4 and TRBJ1-2; possible D gene TRBD1, 6 bases. The CDR3 totals 13 residues. Germline loops: CDR1 SGHNT, CDR2 YYREEE (reference sequence). The ends were cut back, 0 bases at V and 6 bases at J, with 9 bases in the middle. CDR3 sequence: CASSLDRVNGYTF. The CDR3 DNA reads TGTGCCAGCAGCTTGGACAGGGTTAATGGCTACACCTTC. Combining the CDR3 with reference TRBV5-4 and TRBJ1-2 gives the whole variable domain ETGVTQSPTHLIKTRGQQVTLRCSSQSGHNTVSWYQQALGQGPQFIFQYYREEENGRGNFPPRFSGLQFPNYSSELNVNALELDDSALYLCASSLDRVNGYTFGSGTRLTVV.

A single count supports this clone. The chain links TRBV11-2 to TRBJ2-7; TRBD2 aligns across 7 bases. Germline lookup yields CDR1 SGHAT and CDR2 FQNNGV. Trimming removed 4 bases from V and 3 bases from J; junction bases left unmatched: 9. The CDR3 totals 15 residues. CDR3 nucleotides: TGTGCCAGCAGCTCCGGGACTAACGCCCTCTACGAGCAGTACTTC. It translates to CASSSGTNALYEQYF.

The chain employs TRBV28 and TRBJ1-5, with 7 bases that match TRBD1. This CDR3 has 15 amino acids. Germline V CDR1 and CDR2: MDHEN, SYDVKM. The V gene end was trimmed by 5 bases and the J gene end by 6 bases; junction bases not matched to a gene: 10. In DNA form, the CDR3 reads TGTGCCAGCAGTCGTCGGCCCAACAGGGGTCAGCCCCAGCATTTT. Its translation: CASSRRPNRGQPQHF.

This clone was counted once. The chain joins TRBV2 to TRBJ2-3; 7 nucleotides match TRBD2. J gave up 4 bases and V 7 bases, and 14 bases lay outside the gene matches. Germline values: CDR1 SNHLY, CDR2 FYNNEI. There are 16 residues in the CDR3. The CDR3 coding sequence is TGTGCCAGCAACTCCGGGACTATGAGCGCGGCAGATACGCAGTATTTT. This codes for CASNSGTMSAADTQYF.

The V call is TRBV28, the J call TRBJ1-1, with TRBD1 as a possible D gene (5 bases). Trimming removed 2 bases from V and 0 bases from J, with 13 bases in between. The CDR3 is 16 amino acids. CDR1 and CDR2 from the germline V gene are MDHEN and SYDVKM. The CDR3 DNA is TGTGCCAGCAGTTTACTTACCAGGGCCCTGAACACTGAAGCTTTCTTT. It specifies CASSLLTRALNTEAFF.

V and J are TRBV20-1 and TRBJ1-1; D uncertain. CDR3 length equals 11 residues. CDR1 and CDR2 from the germline V gene are DFQATT and SNEGSKA (reference sequence). The V gene lost 6 bases and the J gene lost 1 base, with 6 bases spanning the gap. The CDR3 sequence: CSASGNTEAFF. Here the CDR3 DNA reads TGCAGTGCGTCCGGGAACACTGAAGCTTTCTTT.

The gene calls are TRBV11-2 and TRBJ1-3; D is ambiguous. Germline-derived CDR1 and CDR2 are SGHAT and FQNNGV. The CDR3 sequence is 17 residues long. V was trimmed by 5 bases and J by 0 bases, leaving 17 bases between them. CDR3 protein: CASSRVTYSRSGNTIYF. CDR3 nucleotide sequence: TGTGCCAGCAGCCGCGTAACTTACAGTCGCTCTGGAAACACCATATATTTT.

This clone was observed a few times. The CDR3 DNA reads as TGTGCCAGCAGCCTGGAGAATTACAATGAGCAGTTCTTC. Its protein is CASSLENYNEQFF. The chain carries TRBV7-2 and TRBJ2-1, with D uncertain. V shed 5 bases and J shed 4 bases, with 9 bases lying between them. CDR3 size: 13 residues. CDR1 and CDR2 (germline): SGHTA, FQGNSA.

The chain couples TRBV7-2 to TRBJ2-1; D is unresolved. This CDR3 has 14 amino acids. Germline CDR1 reads SGHTA; CDR2 reads FQGNSA. V shed 1 base and J shed 6 bases, with 10 bases lying between them. Written as DNA, the CDR3 is TGTGCCAGCAGCTTAGGCCTGATGGCCAATGAGCAGTTCTTC. Translation: CASSLGLMANEQFF.

The V gene is TRBV7-2, the J gene TRBJ2-6; 7 bases map to TRBD2. The V and J ends lost 5 bases and 2 bases, in that order; junction bases with no gene match: 3. CDR1 is SGHTA and CDR2 is FQGNSA in the germline V gene. This CDR3 contains 15 residues. In DNA, the CDR3 is TGTGCCAGCAGCGGCGGGGGTACTGGGGCCAACGTCCTGACTTTC. It is translated as CASSGGGTGANVLTF.

V is TRBV10-3 and J is TRBJ2-7; 14 positions agree with TRBD2. V dropped 2 bases and J dropped 3; count of bases not matched to a gene: 0. The CDR3 is 15 residues long. Germline-derived CDR1 and CDR2 are ENHRY and SYGVKD. The CDR3 reads CAISEGTSGGYEQYF. The CDR3 coding sequence is TGTGCCATCAGTGAGGGGACTAGCGGGGGCTACGAGCAGTACTTC.

This clone was seen a single time. The chain has TRBV14 and TRBJ2-1; TRBD1 is a possible D gene (5 bases). CDR1 SGHDN and CDR2 FVKESK come from the germline V gene. Trimming removed 4 bases from V and 9 bases from J, with 16 bases in between. The CDR3 runs to 14 residues. In DNA form, the CDR3 reads TGTGCCAGCAGCCCACAAAGACAGTTTGCTGAGCAGTTCTTC. This translates into CASSPQRQFAEQFF.

This clone has a handful of counts. The rearrangement joins TRBV27 to TRBJ2-7, with 8 bases aligning to TRBD1. The V gene end was trimmed by 3 bases and the J gene end by 2 bases; junction bases not matched to a gene: 6. Germline V gene lookup returns CDR1 MNHEY and CDR2 SMNVEV (reference sequence). The CDR3 length is 15 residues. CDR3 bases: TGTGCCAGCAGTTTTGACAGGGGCCATCCCTACGAGCAGTACTTC. This translates into CASSFDRGHPYEQYF.

The genes are TRBV4-1 and TRBJ2-7, with D perhaps TRBD2 (6 bases). Trimming shortened V by 1 base and J by 1 base, and 11 bases separated the two germline ends. From germline, CDR1 is MGHRA and CDR2 YSYEKL. The CDR3 is 15 residues long. The CDR3 protein is CASSQGGVRSYEQYF. The DNA for the CDR3 is TGCGCCAGCAGCCAAGGGGGGGTGAGGTCCTACGAGCAGTACTTC.